One sample yielded the 5 T cell receptor beta chains listed below, sequenced in a study of T cell responses to AZD1222 COVID-19 vaccine. Method: immunoSEQ multiplex PCR; TCRdb's copy keeps in-frame clones and lacks some. In the table there are 150,000 or so clones, around 92% of which are singletons. The material sequenced was peripheral blood, taken on day 0 of AZD1222 vaccination. The receptors derive from an adult in good health.

This clone was recorded once. V is TRBV21-1 and J is TRBJ1-1; the table's D call TRBD1 went unverified against the DNA. TRBV21-1 has pseudogene status. This CDR3 contains 16 residues. Here the CDR3 reads CASSGPPIQGDTEAFF. The CDR3 bases are TGTGCCAGCAGCGGTCCCCCAATTCAGGGGGACACTGAAGCTTTCTTT.

This chain joins TRBV11-3 and TRBJ2-7; D gene unclear. Between the trimmed V and J ends, which lost 4 bases and 5 bases, there was a span of 12 bases. The germline CDR1 and CDR2 sequences are SGHNT and YENEEA. The CDR3 is made up of 13 amino acids. CDR3 bases: TGTGCCAGCAGCTCGAACCGGCTCAACGAGCAGTACTTC. Translating it yields CASSSNRLNEQYF.

The J gene is TRBJ1-2, the V gene TRBV7-9; the D gene is possibly TRBD1 (6 bases). The CDR3 has 15 amino acids. V was cut by 1 base and J by 4 bases, with 13 bases left in between. Germline V gives CDR1 SEHNR, CDR2 FQNEAQ (reference sequence). Here the CDR3 reads CASSLEITGTYGYTF. CDR3 in DNA: TGTGCCAGCAGCTTAGAGATTACAGGGACCTATGGCTACACCTTC.

This sequence joins TRBV5-1 and TRBJ1-1; a weak D match, TRBD1 (5 bases). The CDR3 sequence is 14 residues long. Trimming pared 3 bases from V and 0 bases from J, leaving 9 bases between. The germline CDR1 and CDR2 sequences are SGHRS and YFSETQ. CDR3 region: CASSSQGMNTEAFF. In DNA, the CDR3 is TGCGCCAGCAGCTCTCAGGGAATGAACACTGAAGCTTTCTTT.

Only a few counts were recorded for this clone. In DNA form, the CDR3 reads TGTGCCAGCAGGACCCAGGGGCACGGGGAGCTGTTTTTT. It encodes CASRTQGHGELFF. The chain links TRBV6-5 to TRBJ2-2; weak D call: TRBD1 (6 bases). V shed 6 bases and J shed 7 bases, with 12 bases lying between them. Germline V gives CDR1 MNHEY, CDR2 SVGAGI. CDR3 size: 13 residues.